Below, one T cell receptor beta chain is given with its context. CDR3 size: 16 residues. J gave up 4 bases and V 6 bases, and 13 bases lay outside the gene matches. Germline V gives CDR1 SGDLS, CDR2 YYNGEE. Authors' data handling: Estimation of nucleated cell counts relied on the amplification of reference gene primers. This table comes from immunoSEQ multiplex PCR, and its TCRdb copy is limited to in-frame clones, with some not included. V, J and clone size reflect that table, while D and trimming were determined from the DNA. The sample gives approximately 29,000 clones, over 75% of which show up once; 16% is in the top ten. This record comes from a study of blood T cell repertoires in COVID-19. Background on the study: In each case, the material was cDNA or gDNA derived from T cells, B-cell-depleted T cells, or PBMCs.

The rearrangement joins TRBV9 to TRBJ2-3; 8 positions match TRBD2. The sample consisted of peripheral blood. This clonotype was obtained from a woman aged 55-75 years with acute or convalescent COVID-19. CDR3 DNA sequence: TGTGCCAGCACCCGGGGGGGGGAGTTTGTAGCAGATACGCAGTATTTT. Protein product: CASTRGGEFVADTQYF.